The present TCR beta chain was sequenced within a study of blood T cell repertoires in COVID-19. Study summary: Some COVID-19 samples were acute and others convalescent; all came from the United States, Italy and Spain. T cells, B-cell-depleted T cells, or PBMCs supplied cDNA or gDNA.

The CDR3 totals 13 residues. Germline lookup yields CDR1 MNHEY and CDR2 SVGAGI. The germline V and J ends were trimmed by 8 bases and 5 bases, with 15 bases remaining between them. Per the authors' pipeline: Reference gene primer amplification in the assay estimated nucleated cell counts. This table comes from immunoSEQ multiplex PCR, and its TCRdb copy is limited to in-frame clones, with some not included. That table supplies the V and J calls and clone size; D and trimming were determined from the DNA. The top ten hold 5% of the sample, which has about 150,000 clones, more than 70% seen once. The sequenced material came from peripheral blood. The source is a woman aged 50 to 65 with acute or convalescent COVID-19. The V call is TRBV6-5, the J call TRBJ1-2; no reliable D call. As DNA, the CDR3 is TGTGCCAGCCAGGAGGGAGTGCAGTATGGCTACACCTTC. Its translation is CASQEGVQYGYTF.